This is a list of T cell receptor beta chains from one sample in a study of T-cell reconstitution after alpha-beta-depleted transplantation in children. Each CDR3 protein is one row after TCRdb ran MiXCR on the PCR reads. The sample yields around 490,000 distinct CDR3 sequences, over 9.5% seen once. The input for sequencing was PBMCs, mostly from graft donor cells, taken 180 days after TCRalphabeta/CD19-depleted stem cell transplant. These receptor sequences come from a female patient aged 2-9 years who had a stem cell transplant for aplastic anemia, so the T cells may come from the graft donor. Both conserved end residues are part of each CDR3.

CDR3aa	v_gene	j_gene
CSARDSGTSLGHEQFF	TRBV20-1	TRBJ2-1
CASSQGFSGAYEQYF	TRBV4-1	TRBJ2-7
CASSGFGGSTMNTEAFF	TRBV6-2/TRBV6-3	TRBJ1-1
CSARDPLEGYNEQFF	TRBV20-1	TRBJ2-1
CASSSDGRNTEAFF	TRBV19	TRBJ1-1
CASSLETGDSYNEQFF	TRBV5-1	TRBJ2-1
CASSLRPKKDRANTGELFF	TRBV28	TRBJ2-2
CASSLRRGQNTEAFF	TRBV7-9	TRBJ1-1
CSGLRGNEQFF	TRBV20-1	TRBJ2-1
CSVGPLSSYEQYF	TRBV29-1	TRBJ2-7
CSARAGGLGNTIYF	TRBV20-1	TRBJ1-3
CASSVSFEPEQYF	TRBV7-9	TRBJ2-7
CATSGDRGLSNQPQHF	TRBV15	TRBJ1-5
CASIKLAGLTTYNEQFF	TRBV7-8	TRBJ2-1
CASSSRGVGETEAFF	TRBV7-9	TRBJ1-1
CSARGTGISQPQHF	TRBV20-1	TRBJ1-5
CATVLRGGENTEAFF	TRBV27	TRBJ1-1
CSARLAGWNTGELFF	TRBV20-1	TRBJ2-2
CASGPFYEQYF	TRBV6-1	TRBJ2-7
CASSLYPGAGGANTGELFF	TRBV7-8	TRBJ2-2
CASSLSGQGGWAFF	TRBV28	TRBJ1-1
CASSQEGLRASDTQYF	TRBV4-3	TRBJ2-3
CSVGPYPSETQYF	TRBV29-1	TRBJ2-5
CASSRSFFSTDTQYF	TRBV4-1	TRBJ2-3
CASSPSRQGRQDTQYF	TRBV6-2/TRBV6-3	TRBJ2-3
CASSYVGGQETQYF	TRBV6-5	TRBJ2-5
CSASRPGKETQYF	TRBV20-1	TRBJ2-5
CASSLETGRQYF	TRBV7-2	TRBJ2-7
CASSVDMGVRGSSGANVLTF	TRBV5-1	TRBJ2-6
CSAIPRPESYTQYF	TRBV20-1	TRBJ2-5
CASSSPGLAGGWGTDTQYF	TRBV7-3	TRBJ2-3